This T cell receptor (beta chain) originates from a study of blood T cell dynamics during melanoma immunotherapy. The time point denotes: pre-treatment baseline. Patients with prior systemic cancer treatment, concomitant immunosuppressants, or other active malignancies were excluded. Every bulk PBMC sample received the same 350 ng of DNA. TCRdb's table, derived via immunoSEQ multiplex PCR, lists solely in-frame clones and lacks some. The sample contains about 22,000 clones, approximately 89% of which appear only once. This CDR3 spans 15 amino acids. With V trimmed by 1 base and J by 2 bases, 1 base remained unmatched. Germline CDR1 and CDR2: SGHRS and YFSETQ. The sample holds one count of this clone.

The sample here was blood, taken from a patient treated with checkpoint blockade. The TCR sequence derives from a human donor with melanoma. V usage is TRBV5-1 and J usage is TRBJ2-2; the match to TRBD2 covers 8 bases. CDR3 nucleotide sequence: TGCGCCAGCAGCTTGACTAGCGGAAACACCGGGGAGCTGTTTTTT. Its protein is CASSLTSGNTGELFF.